A single sample gave rise to the 27 T cell receptor beta chains below, sequenced in a study of spatial heterogeneity in lung cancer. The time point is: sample taken at primary tumor resection. Sequencing of whole RNA from tumor, nontumor lung or frozen PBMC involved no sorting. TCRdb re-analysed the 5' RACE reads in MiXCR, keeping a single row per CDR3 protein. The sample shows roughly 48,000 distinct CDR3 sequences, roughly 5.2% of them seen only once. The specimen comprised PBMCs, sampled at surgery. The receptor source for this set is a male donor with early-stage non-small cell lung cancer.

Ten or more counts support this clonotype. The chain employs TRBV28 and TRBJ2-7; TRBD2 matches at 7 bases. Per the germline V gene, CDR1 is MDHEN and CDR2 is SYDVKM. The CDR3 runs to 17 residues. V lost 2 bases, J lost 0 bases, and 10 bases stayed unmatched. The CDR3 DNA is TGTGCCAGCAGTTTAGTGGCTAGCGGTACTAGCTCCTACGAGCAGTACTTC. Its protein product is CASSLVASGTSSYEQYF.

This clonotype was detected many times. A much more abundant neighbour one base away suggests this may be a read error. V usage is TRBV4-1 and J usage is TRBJ2-7; a weak D match, TRBD2 (6 bases). The CDR3 is made up of 15 amino acids. Germline V gene sequence: CDR1 MGHRA, CDR2 YSYEKL. V dropped 6 bases and J dropped 2 bases, with 17 bases sitting between them. The CDR3 region has the DNA TGCGCCAGCAGTGCGGGCGGGACGGGAGCCTACGAGCAGTACTTC. It is translated as CASSAGGTGAYEQYF.

This clonotype has more than one count but fewer than ten. The J gene is TRBJ1-5, the V gene TRBV6-1; 7 positions match TRBD1. The germline V gene encodes CDR1 MNHNS and CDR2 SASEGT. After removal of 7 bases from V and 7 bases from J, the junction contained 10 bases not matched to a gene. This CDR3 is 14 amino acids long. CDR3 amino acids: CASTENRGGQPQHF. The CDR3 bases are TGTGCCAGCACCGAAAACAGGGGAGGACAGCCCCAGCATTTT.

About this clonotype itself: Possible read error: a much larger clone is one base away. The V and J genes are TRBV11-2 and TRBJ2-5; D is unresolved. Germline CDR1 reads SGHAT; CDR2 reads FQNNGV. Trimming left V 7 bases short and J 2 bases short, with 14 bases between. The CDR3 is made up of 14 amino acids. The CDR3 sequence: CASNNSRRQETQYF. The DNA for the CDR3 is TGTGCCAGCAATAATAGCCGGCGTCAAGAGACCCAGTACTTC.

V and J are TRBV6-2 or TRBV6-3 and TRBJ2-3; D possibly corresponds to TRBD2 (6 bases). CDR3 size: 14 residues. Trimming left V 10 bases short and J 4 bases short, with 18 bases between. Germline-derived CDR1 and CDR2 are MNHEY and SVGEGT. CDR3 DNA: TGTGCCACCATGCTCGGGAGCCTCGCAGATACGCAGTATTTT. Translated: CATMLGSLADTQYF.

This clonotype was observed many times. The chain has TRBV12-3 or TRBV12-4 and TRBJ2-1; D not certain. The CDR3 sequence is 14 residues long. Trimming cost V 2 bases and J 7 bases, with 12 bases left between them. In nucleotides, the CDR3 is TGTGCCAGCAGTTTATTAGACATGCAAAATGAGCAGTTCTTC. Residues: CASSLLDMQNEQFF.

The rearrangement links TRBV6-2 or TRBV6-3 to TRBJ2-7; 8 nucleotides align to TRBD1. After removal of 5 bases from V and 4 bases from J, the junction contained 7 bases not matched to a gene. The length of the CDR3 is 14 residues. Germline lookup yields CDR1 MNHEY and CDR2 SVGEGT. The CDR3 reads CASSRTGKIYEQYF. Written as DNA, the CDR3 is TGTGCCAGCAGTCGGACAGGGAAAATATACGAGCAGTACTTC.

A few counts support this clonotype. V and J are TRBV20-1 and TRBJ2-5; 8 nucleotides align to TRBD2. The CDR3 is 15 residues long. J lost 1 base, V lost 0 bases, and 4 bases had no gene match. Germline V lookup: CDR1 DFQATT, CDR2 SNEGSKA (reference sequence). CDR3 residues: CSARDFREGQETQYF. The CDR3 DNA is TGCAGTGCTAGAGATTTTCGGGAGGGCCAAGAGACCCAGTACTTC.

By sample share, this clonotype is medium-sized. This chain connects TRBV20-1 to TRBJ1-4; D unresolved. The CDR3 has 13 amino acids. Germline V gene lookup returns CDR1 DFQATT and CDR2 SNEGSKA (reference sequence). V was clipped by 5 bases and J by 0 bases, with 7 bases between them. The CDR3 DNA reads TGCAGTGCTCTTGTAACAACTAATGAAAAACTGTTTTTT. Encoded protein: CSALVTTNEKLFF.

This clonotype was recorded at least ten times. The chain employs TRBV5-6 and TRBJ2-2; D not resolved. The V end was cut by 4 bases, the J end by 2 bases, with 9 bases between. CDR3 length: 14 residues. Germline loops: CDR1 SGHDT, CDR2 YYEEEE. CDR3 region: CASSPEANTGELFF. CDR3 nucleotides: TGTGCCAGCAGCCCGGAAGCTAACACCGGGGAGCTGTTTTTT.

This clonotype was observed many times. V gene TRBV20-1 combines with J gene TRBJ2-7, with 10 bases lining up with TRBD2. The CDR3 totals 13 residues. CDR1 is DFQATT and CDR2 is SNEGSKA in the germline V gene (reference sequence). The junction had 7 bases not matched to a gene; V was cut back by 4 bases and J by 7 bases. The CDR3, as DNA: TGCAGTGCTACTCTAGCGGGAGTAGGGGAGCAGTACTTC. It translates to CSATLAGVGEQYF.

This clonotype was detected many times. V gene TRBV7-2 combines with J gene TRBJ2-3; D could derive from TRBD1 or TRBD2 (5 bases each). Trimming took 1 base from V and 10 from J, leaving 15 bases between them. Germline lookup yields CDR1 SGHTA and CDR2 FQGNSA. The CDR3 runs to 14 residues. CDR3 in DNA: TGTGCCAGCAGCTTAGGGGCTAGCCTAGGGGCGCAGTATTTT. Encoded protein: CASSLGASLGAQYF.

This clonotype was found many times. This chain uses TRBV6-5 with TRBJ2-1, with D maybe TRBD2 (5 bases). Per germline, CDR1 MNHEY and CDR2 SVGAGI. Trimming took 5 bases from V and 10 from J, leaving 15 bases between them. This CDR3 has 13 amino acids. CDR3 protein: CASSRTARGEQFF. The DNA for the CDR3 is TGTGCCAGCAGTCGGACCGCTAGAGGGGAGCAGTTCTTC.

J is TRBJ2-6 and V is TRBV5-1; D unresolved. The germline V and J ends were trimmed by 0 bases and 4 bases, with 14 bases remaining between them. The CDR3 has 17 amino acids. From germline, CDR1 is SGHRS and CDR2 YFSETQ. The CDR3 DNA follows: TGCGCCAGCAGCTTGGGAGACGGACCTAAGGGGGCCAACGTCCTGACTTTC. Amino acids: CASSLGDGPKGANVLTF.

This clonotype was recorded at least ten times. The J gene is TRBJ1-2, the V gene TRBV5-1, with 9 bases fitting TRBD1. The CDR3 has 14 amino acids. Trimming removed 3 bases from V and 2 bases from J; junction bases left unmatched: 2. In germline, CDR1 is SGHRS, CDR2 YFSETQ. The CDR3 DNA reads as TGCGCCAGCAGCTCGACAGGGGGAAACTATGGCTACACCTTC. Protein sequence: CASSSTGGNYGYTF.

In regard to this clonotype: This sequence may be a read error, since a much larger clone differs from it by one base. The CDR3 DNA sequence: TGCAGCGTTGAATTCCACAGGGGTCCTGAAACTTTCTTT. Protein product: CSVEFHRGPETFF. The rearrangement uses TRBV29-1 and TRBJ1-1; 7 nucleotides line up with TRBD1. CDR1 is SQVTM, CDR2 ANQGSEA, per germline. This CDR3 region has 13 residues.

This clonotype has at least ten counts. V and J are TRBV11-2 and TRBJ2-2; D is unclear. CDR1 and CDR2 (germline): SGHAT, FQNNGV. V lost 5 bases and J lost 7, with 11 bases in between. This CDR3 spans 13 amino acids. The CDR3 region is CASSDTVNGELFF. The CDR3 bases are TGTGCCAGCAGCGACACGGTGAACGGGGAGCTGTTTTTT.

This clonotype was counted at least ten times. V gene TRBV19 combines with J gene TRBJ2-7; 8 nucleotides match TRBD1. The CDR3 loop spans 15 amino acids. Germline V gives CDR1 LNHDA, CDR2 SQIVND (reference sequence). Trimming removed 3 bases from V and 1 base from J; junction bases left unmatched: 5. CDR3 bases: TGTGCCAGTAGTATCGCGCAGGGGGCTTCCTACGAGCAGTACTTC. Translation: CASSIAQGASYEQYF.

By its share, this clonotype is medium-sized. CDR3 residues: CASSRRDEQYF. CDR3 sequence (DNA): TGTGCCAGCAGCCGAAGGGACGAGCAGTACTTC. This rearrangement joins TRBV6-2 or TRBV6-3 to TRBJ2-7; D gene uncertain. The CDR3 length is 11 residues. Germline CDR1 MNHEY, CDR2 SVGEGT. V was pared by 6 bases and J by 5 bases, with 8 bases between.

In its sample, this clonotype was seen a few times. The gene calls are TRBV27 and TRBJ2-2; D gene uncertain. Germline values: CDR1 MNHEY, CDR2 SMNVEV (reference sequence). V lost 5 bases and J lost 0, with 10 bases in between. The CDR3 is 15 residues long. In DNA, the CDR3 is TGTGCCAGCAGTCTGCACGACGCGAACACCGGGGAGCTGTTTTTT. It codes for CASSLHDANTGELFF.

This clonotype was picked up many times. In nucleotides, the CDR3 is TGTGCCAGCAGCCGGGACAGCCAGTCTAACTATGGCTACACCTTC. It codes for CASSRDSQSNYGYTF. This rearrangement joins TRBV6-5 to TRBJ1-2; 7 bases fit TRBD1. V was clipped by 6 bases and J by 0 bases; unmatched bases: 7. Germline V CDR1 and CDR2: MNHEY, SVGAGI. CDR3 length equals 15 residues.

The table lists this clonotype with many counts. The J gene is TRBJ2-1, the V gene TRBV7-2; 7 nucleotides agree with TRBD2. The length of the CDR3 is 15 residues. The V and J ends lost 1 base and 5 bases, in that order; junction bases with no gene match: 5. Looked up from germline, CDR1 is SGHTA and CDR2 is FQGNSA. In nucleotides, the CDR3 is TGTGCCAGCAGCTTAGGATCTAGCGGCAACAATGAGCAGTTCTTC. Protein sequence: CASSLGSSGNNEQFF.

This chain connects TRBV5-1 to TRBJ2-7, with 7 positions matching TRBD1. The V segment lost 0 bases and the J segment 0 bases; nucleotides outside the gene matches: 3. The germline CDR1 and CDR2 sequences are SGHRS and YFSETQ. This CDR3 has 15 residues. The CDR3 DNA follows: TGCGCCAGCAGCTTGGGGGGACAGCTCTCCTACGAGCAGTACTTC. Protein product: CASSLGGQLSYEQYF.

This clonotype came up a few times. V and J are TRBV5-1 and TRBJ1-6; perhaps TRBD1 as D (6 bases). Trimming took off 5 bases at V and 10 bases at J, with 16 bases between the two ends. From germline, CDR1 is SGHRS and CDR2 YFSETQ. The CDR3 covers 14 residues. The CDR3 is CASRSTGYRSPLHF. The CDR3 DNA sequence: TGCGCCAGCAGATCGACAGGCTACAGATCACCCCTCCACTTT.

In this sample, this clonotype turned up many times. This chain connects TRBV5-5 to TRBJ1-2, with D maybe TRBD1 (5 bases). Germline values: CDR1 SGHKS, CDR2 YYEKEE (reference sequence). V lost 2 bases, J lost 4 bases, and 12 bases lay in between. The CDR3 consists of 14 residues. CDR3 sequence (DNA): TGTGCCAGCAGCTTTGTGACGGGGACCTATGGCTACACCTTC. Protein sequence: CASSFVTGTYGYTF.

This clonotype was detected ten times or more. The CDR3 loop is CASSLESYGYTF. The CDR3 nucleotides read TGTGCCAGCAGCTTGGAAAGCTATGGCTACACCTTC. The rearrangement uses TRBV5-5 and TRBJ1-2; D remains ambiguous. Per the germline V gene, CDR1 is SGHKS and CDR2 is YYEKEE (reference sequence). The CDR3 sequence is 12 residues long. The germline V and J ends were trimmed by 0 bases and 4 bases, with 4 bases remaining between them.

In this sample, this clonotype turned up many times. The chain recombines TRBV4-1 with TRBJ2-3, with TRBD2 matching 9 bases. CDR3 length: 15 residues. J lost 6 bases, V lost 1 base, and 5 bases had no gene match. Per the germline V gene, CDR1 is MGHRA and CDR2 is YSYEKL. The CDR3 region is CASSQGAGGWDTQYF. CDR3 coding DNA: TGCGCCAGCAGCCAAGGAGCGGGAGGCTGGGATACGCAGTATTTT.